The clone carrying this T cell receptor (beta chain) occurred a few times. CDR1 and CDR2 from the germline V gene are MDHEN and SYDVKM. This CDR3 region has 16 residues. Trimming pared 2 bases from V and 0 bases from J, leaving 11 bases between. This record comes from a study of blood T cell repertoires in COVID-19. Produced via immunoSEQ multiplex PCR; TCRdb's table is partial and in-frame only. The table shows about 81,000 clones, with 84% occurring only once. This chain uses TRBV28 with TRBJ2-4; D perhaps matches TRBD2 (5 bases). This TCR was sampled from a human donor in a cohort sampled during active COVID-19. Sequences were obtained from peripheral blood. The CDR3 nucleotides are TGTGCCAGCAGTTTAGCCCGAGGGTTAGCCAAAAACATTCAGTACTTC. Translated: CASSLARGLAKNIQYF.